The 26 T cell receptor beta chains given below trace back to one sample, sequenced in a study of patients and donors after allogeneic stem cell transplantation. TCRdb re-called the RT-PCR reads with MiXCR, one entry per CDR3 protein. The table lists about 960,000 distinct CDR3 sequences, around 17% of them singletons. Material for sequencing was blood, either unsorted or a sorted T cell fraction (not recorded which). Every receptor here comes from a human donor who was either an allogeneic HSCT recipient or a stem cell or donor lymphocyte infusion donor (not recorded which). It is not recorded whose cells these are; they may come from a transplant donor.

This rearrangement joins TRBV5-1 to TRBJ2-7; possibly TRBD2 for D (6 bases). Trimming shortened V by 6 bases and J by 4 bases, and 14 bases separated the two germline ends. CDR3 size: 13 residues. Germline V CDR1 and CDR2: SGHRS, YFSETQ. The CDR3 region has the DNA TGCGCCAGCAACCGGGACTCCCCTTACGAGCAGTACTTC. The encoded protein is CASNRDSPYEQYF.

The chain joins TRBV4-2 to TRBJ1-1, with 9 positions matching TRBD1. With V trimmed by 0 bases and J by 5 bases, 13 bases remained unmatched. CDR3 length: 18 amino acids. CDR1 is LGHNA, CDR2 YNFKEQ, per germline. CDR3 sequence: CASSQDRNRGRSKTEAFF. CDR3 in DNA: TGTGCCAGCAGCCAAGATCGTAACAGGGGGCGGAGTAAGACTGAAGCTTTCTTT.

This clonotype was counted at least ten times. The rearrangement joins TRBV7-9 to TRBJ2-2; D is unresolved. Between the trimmed V and J ends, which lost 1 base and 2 bases, there was a span of 8 bases. Germline CDR1 SEHNR, CDR2 FQNEAQ (reference sequence). The CDR3 runs to 15 residues. The CDR3 DNA sequence: TGTGCCAGCAGCTTAGGTCTAACTAACACCGGGGAGCTGTTTTTT. Amino acid sequence: CASSLGLTNTGELFF. The entire variable domain, with the rest obtained from reference TRBV7-9 and TRBJ2-2, is as follows: DTGVSQNPRHKITKRGQNVTFRCDPISEHNRLYWYRQTLGQGPEFLTYFQNEAQLEKSRLLSDRFSAERPKGSFSTLEIQRTEQGDSAMYLCASSLGLTNTGELFFGEGSRLTVL.

In this sample, this clonotype turned up many times. The chain couples TRBV12-3 or TRBV12-4 to TRBJ2-5; the D is unclear. V was cut by 6 bases and J by 2 bases, with 7 bases left in between. The length of the CDR3 is 12 residues. CDR3 loop: CASRLRQETQYF. The CDR3 DNA is TGTGCCAGCAGGCTACGACAAGAGACCCAGTACTTC.

The chain is built from TRBV20-1 and TRBJ2-6; D is unclear. V was cut by 3 bases and J by 0 bases, with 6 bases left in between. The CDR3 consists of 14 residues. Germline V gene sequence: CDR1 DFQATT, CDR2 SNEGSKA (reference sequence). The CDR3 loop reads CSASLGSGANVLTF. For the CDR3, the DNA is TGCAGTGCTAGTCTGGGCTCTGGGGCCAACGTCCTGACTTTC.

This clonotype was seen a handful of times. This CDR3 reads CASSQVPLEQYF. For the CDR3, the DNA is TGTGCCAGCAGCCAAGTTCCACTCGAGCAGTACTTC. This chain joins TRBV3-1 and TRBJ2-7, with D unclear. Deletions cut 1 base from V and 6 bases from J, with 7 bases between. In germline, CDR1 is LGHDT, CDR2 YNNKEL (reference sequence). The CDR3 spans 12 residues.

The V and J genes are TRBV27 and TRBJ2-3; no clear D. The V and J ends lost 5 bases and 8 bases respectively, with 17 bases between them. This CDR3 comprises 14 residues. Germline values: CDR1 MNHEY, CDR2 SMNVEV (reference sequence). DNA of the CDR3: TGTGCCAGCAGTCGTATCACCCAAACCCCTACGCAGTATTTT. It is translated as CASSRITQTPTQYF.

The chain carries TRBV12-3 or TRBV12-4 and TRBJ1-2, with a tentative D call TRBD1 (5 bases). The CDR3 has 14 residues. Trimming stripped 3 bases from V and 0 bases from J, with 8 bases between. DNA for the CDR3: TGTGCCAGCAGTTTCAAGGGGCCTAACTATGGCTACACCTTC. Translation: CASSFKGPNYGYTF.

This clonotype was seen repeatedly, ten times or more. The rearrangement joins TRBV12-3 or TRBV12-4 to TRBJ2-1; 13 nucleotides match TRBD2. Trimming at V came to 7 bases and at J to 8 bases, leaving 11 bases not matched to a gene. This CDR3 spans 16 amino acids. CDR3 residues: CASTQTGTSGTYEQFF. The CDR3 DNA reads as TGTGCCAGCACTCAGACCGGGACTAGCGGGACCTATGAGCAGTTCTTC.

This clonotype was observed a handful of times. V is TRBV12-3 or TRBV12-4 and J is TRBJ2-7; 7 bases line up with TRBD2. This CDR3 spans 15 amino acids. J gave up 6 bases and V 4 bases, and 12 bases lay outside the gene matches. CDR3 bases: TGTGCCAGCAGTTCCGGGACCGGGGGGTGGTTCGAGCAGTACTTC. Encoded protein: CASSSGTGGWFEQYF.

This chain connects TRBV2 to TRBJ2-7, with 9 positions matching TRBD1. CDR3 length: 14 amino acids. Germline trimming cut 3 bases from V and 5 bases from J; bases unmatched to any gene: 5. The germline CDR1 and CDR2 sequences are SNHLY and FYNNEI. As DNA, the CDR3 is TGTGCCAGCAGTGAGGACAGGGGTTACCACGAGCAGTACTTC. Its translation is CASSEDRGYHEQYF.

This clonotype was observed a few times. The chain combines TRBV3-1 with TRBJ2-4, with D perhaps TRBD1 or TRBD2 (6 bases each). The CDR3 length is 17 residues. Germline loops: CDR1 LGHDT, CDR2 YNNKEL (reference sequence). Between the trimmed V and J ends, which lost 2 bases and 12 bases, there was a span of 26 bases. This chain's CDR3 is CASSQQSPEGTPETQYF. DNA of the CDR3: TGTGCCAGCAGCCAACAATCTCCGGAGGGGACACCAGAAACTCAGTACTTC.

The rearrangement joins TRBV20-1 to TRBJ2-7; possible D gene TRBD2, 5 bases. The length of the CDR3 is 12 residues. Trimming removed 5 bases at V and 2 bases at J, with 10 bases between. Germline values: CDR1 DFQATT, CDR2 SNEGSKA (reference sequence). CDR3 sequence (DNA): TGCAGTGCTCAAGCGGACCCCTACGAGCAGTACTTC. Translating gives CSAQADPYEQYF.

The V and J genes are TRBV20-1 and TRBJ1-1; D gene unclear. This CDR3 has 15 residues. V was clipped by 0 bases and J by 2 bases, with 13 bases between them. From germline, CDR1 is DFQATT and CDR2 SNEGSKA (reference sequence). The CDR3: CSARDKWVGNTEAFF. The DNA for the CDR3 is TGCAGTGCTAGAGATAAATGGGTAGGCAACACTGAAGCTTTCTTT.

The gene calls are TRBV5-1 and TRBJ2-7; D gene unclear. The CDR3 sequence is 18 residues long. The V gene lost 1 base and the J gene lost 3 bases, with 23 bases spanning the gap. Germline lookup yields CDR1 SGHRS and CDR2 YFSETQ. The CDR3: CASSLNSLTAGLYYEQYF. The CDR3, as DNA: TGCGCCAGCAGCTTGAACTCACTCACCGCAGGCCTCTACTACGAGCAGTACTTC.

The chain couples TRBV27 to TRBJ2-4, with 8 bases fitting TRBD2. The CDR3 is made up of 15 amino acids. V shed 4 bases and J 2 bases; nucleotides not matched to a gene: 4. Germline assignment: CDR1 MNHEY and CDR2 SMNVEV (reference sequence). The CDR3 DNA follows: TGTGCCAGCAGTTCGGGAGGGGCCCCCAAAAACATTCAGTACTTC. Residues: CASSSGGAPKNIQYF.

CDR3: CASSLTRGPNIQYF. Written as DNA, the CDR3 is TGTGCCAGCAGCCTTACACGGGGGCCGAACATTCAGTACTTC. V gene TRBV2 combines with J gene TRBJ2-4; tentatively, D is TRBD1 or TRBD2 (6 bases each). The germline gives CDR1 SNHLY, CDR2 FYNNEI. The CDR3 sequence is 14 residues long. Trimming left V 6 bases short and J 7 bases short, with 16 bases between. Full variable domain (outside the CDR3, taken from reference TRBV2 and TRBJ2-4): EPEVTQTPSHQVTQMGQEVILRCVPISNHLYFYWYRQILGQKVEFLVSFYNNEISEKSEIFDDQFSVERPDGSNFTLKIRSTKLEDSAMYFCASSLTRGPNIQYFGAGTRLSVL.

This clonotype was observed many times. The chain carries TRBV20-1 and TRBJ2-7, with D perhaps matching TRBD2 (5 bases). Germline-derived CDR1 and CDR2 are DFQATT and SNEGSKA (reference sequence). The CDR3 is 14 residues long. The V and J ends lost 4 bases and 5 bases respectively, with 18 bases between them. The CDR3 coding sequence is TGCAGTGCTACCACCGGGGAAGGATCCCACGAGCAGTACTTC. Its protein is CSATTGEGSHEQYF.

This chain links TRBV6-5 with TRBJ1-2; D is unclear. From germline, CDR1 is MNHEY and CDR2 SVGAGI. The V end was cut by 4 bases, the J end by 3 bases, with 12 bases between. This CDR3 is built from 14 residues. CDR3 in DNA: TGTGCCAGCAGTTTAGAGTCAAGGGACTATGGCTACACCTTC. Residues: CASSLESRDYGYTF.

This clonotype was counted a few times. The V call is TRBV5-1, the J call TRBJ2-5, with a possible D match to TRBD2 (5 bases). V lost 4 bases to trimming and J lost 4 bases, with 14 bases between them. The germline V gene encodes CDR1 SGHRS and CDR2 YFSETQ. The CDR3 runs 14 residues. CDR3 sequence (DNA): TGCGCCAGCAGCCCACGGAGGAGTGGAGAGACCCAGTACTTC. Translated: CASSPRRSGETQYF.

The CDR3 sequence is CAISESLGTATLEAFF. CDR3 bases: TGTGCCATCAGTGAGTCTCTAGGGACAGCGACCCTTGAAGCTTTCTTT. The chain links TRBV10-3 to TRBJ1-1; TRBD1 agrees at 7 bases. CDR1 ENHRY and CDR2 SYGVKD come from the germline V gene. This CDR3 has 16 amino acids. V trimming: 0 bases; J trimming: 7 bases; junction bases outside the gene matches: 11.

The table lists this clonotype with a few counts. The chain links TRBV9 to TRBJ2-1, with D uncertain. This CDR3 comprises 16 residues. V gave up 0 bases and J gave up 2 bases, with 12 bases separating them. CDR1 and CDR2 (germline): SGDLS, YYNGEE. The CDR3 bases are TGTGCCAGCAGCGTAGCATTCGGCCCCGCCTACAATGAGCAGTTCTTC. The encoded protein is CASSVAFGPAYNEQFF. Drawing the rest from reference TRBV9 and TRBJ2-1, the complete variable domain is DSGVTQTPKHLITATGQRVTLRCSPRSGDLSVYWYQQSLDQGLQFLIQYYNGEERAKGNILERFSAQQFPDLHSELNLSSLELGDSALYFCASSVAFGPAYNEQFFGPGTRLTVL.

The sample holds a few counts of this clonotype. This chain links TRBV6-5 with TRBJ2-3; TRBD2 agrees at 8 bases. With V trimmed by 2 bases and J by 1 base, 5 bases remained unmatched. This CDR3 region has 16 residues. CDR1 and CDR2 from the germline V gene are MNHEY and SVGAGI. CDR3 sequence reads: CASSYRRAGGTDTQYF. CDR3 bases: TGTGCCAGCAGTTACAGGCGAGCGGGGGGCACAGATACGCAGTATTTT.

CDR3: CASSFGDGAFF. In DNA, the CDR3 is TGTGCCAGCAGTTTCGGGGACGGAGCTTTCTTT. The chain links TRBV12-3 or TRBV12-4 to TRBJ1-1; D might be TRBD1 (5 bases). This CDR3 is built from 11 residues. V gave up 3 bases and J gave up 10 bases, with 9 bases separating them.

This clonotype was detected only a few times. This sequence joins TRBV6-2 or TRBV6-3 and TRBJ2-1; 8 bases match TRBD1. CDR1 MNHEY and CDR2 SVGEGT come from the germline V gene. The CDR3 totals 15 residues. V was clipped by 5 bases and J by 5 bases; unmatched bases: 8. The CDR3 region has the DNA TGTGCCAGCAGTAGAACGGGACAGGTAGACAATGAGCAGTTCTTC. Encoded protein: CASSRTGQVDNEQFF.

The V gene is TRBV28, the J gene TRBJ1-5, with 9 bases aligning to TRBD1. Germline lookup yields CDR1 MDHEN and CDR2 SYDVKM. CDR3 length equals 12 residues. V trimming: 6 bases; J trimming: 11 bases; junction bases outside the gene matches: 5. CDR3 nucleotide sequence: TGTGCCAGCAGCCTCCGACAGGGGGCCCAGCATTTT. Translating it yields CASSLRQGAQHF.